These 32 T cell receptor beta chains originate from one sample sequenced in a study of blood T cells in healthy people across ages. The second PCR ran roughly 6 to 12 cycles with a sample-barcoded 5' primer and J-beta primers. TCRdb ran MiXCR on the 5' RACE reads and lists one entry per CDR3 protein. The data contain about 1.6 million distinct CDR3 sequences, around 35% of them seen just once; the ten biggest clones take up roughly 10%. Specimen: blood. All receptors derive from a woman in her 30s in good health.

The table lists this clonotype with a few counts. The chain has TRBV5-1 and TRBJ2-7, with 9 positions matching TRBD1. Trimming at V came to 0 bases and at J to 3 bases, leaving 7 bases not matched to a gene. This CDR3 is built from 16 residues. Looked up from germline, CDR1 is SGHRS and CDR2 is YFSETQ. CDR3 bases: TGCGCCAGCAGCTTGGCCCCGGGACAGGGTAACTACGAGCAGTACTTC. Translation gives CASSLAPGQGNYEQYF.

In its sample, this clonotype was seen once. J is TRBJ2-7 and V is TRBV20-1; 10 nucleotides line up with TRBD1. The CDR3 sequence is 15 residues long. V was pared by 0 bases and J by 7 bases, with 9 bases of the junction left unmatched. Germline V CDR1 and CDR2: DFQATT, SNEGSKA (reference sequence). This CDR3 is CSAREGDRGRQEQYF. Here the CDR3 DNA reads TGCAGTGCTAGAGAGGGGGACAGGGGTAGGCAGGAGCAGTACTTC.

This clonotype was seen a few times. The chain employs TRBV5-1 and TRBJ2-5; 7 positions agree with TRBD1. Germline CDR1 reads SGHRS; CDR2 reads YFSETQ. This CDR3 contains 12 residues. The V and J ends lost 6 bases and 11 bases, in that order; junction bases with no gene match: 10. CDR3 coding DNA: TGCGCCAGCACTTCGACAGGGTTAGAGCAGTACTTC. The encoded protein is CASTSTGLEQYF.

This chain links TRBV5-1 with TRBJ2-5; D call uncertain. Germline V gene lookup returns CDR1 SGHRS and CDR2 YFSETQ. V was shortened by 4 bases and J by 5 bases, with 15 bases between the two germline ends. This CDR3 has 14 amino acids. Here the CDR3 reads CASSRGAPPETQYF. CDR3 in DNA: TGCGCCAGCAGCCGTGGTGCCCCCCCGGAGACCCAGTACTTC.

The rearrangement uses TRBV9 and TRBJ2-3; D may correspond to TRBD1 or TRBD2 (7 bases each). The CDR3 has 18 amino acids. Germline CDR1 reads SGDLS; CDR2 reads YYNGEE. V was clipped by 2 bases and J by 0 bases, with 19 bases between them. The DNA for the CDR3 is TGTGCCAGCAGCGTTTGGACAGGTCCCGGGGGGAGCACAGATACGCAGTATTTT. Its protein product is CASSVWTGPGGSTDTQYF.

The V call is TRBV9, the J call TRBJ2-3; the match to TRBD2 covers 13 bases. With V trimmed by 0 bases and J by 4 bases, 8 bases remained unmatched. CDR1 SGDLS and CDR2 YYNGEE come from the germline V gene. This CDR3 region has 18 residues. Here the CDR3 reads CASSVELAGGISSDTQYF. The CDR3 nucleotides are TGTGCCAGCAGCGTAGAACTAGCGGGGGGGATTTCATCAGATACGCAGTATTTT.

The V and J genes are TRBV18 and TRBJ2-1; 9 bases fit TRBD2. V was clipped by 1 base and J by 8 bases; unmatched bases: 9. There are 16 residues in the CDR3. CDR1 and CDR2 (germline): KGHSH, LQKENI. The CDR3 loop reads CASSPQSGLAVHEQFF. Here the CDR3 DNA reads TGTGCCAGCTCACCACAGTCGGGACTAGCAGTCCATGAGCAGTTCTTC.

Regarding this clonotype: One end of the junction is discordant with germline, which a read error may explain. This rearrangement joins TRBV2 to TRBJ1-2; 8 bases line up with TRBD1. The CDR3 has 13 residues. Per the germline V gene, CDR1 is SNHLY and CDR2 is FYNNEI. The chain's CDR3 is CASREGTGNGYTF. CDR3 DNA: TGTGCCAGCAGAGAAGGGACAGGAAATGGCTACACCTTC. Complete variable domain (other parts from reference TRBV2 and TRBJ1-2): EPEVTQTPSHQVTQMGQEVILRCVPISNHLYFYWYRQILGQKVEFLVSFYNNEISEKSEIFDDQFSVERPDGSNFTLKIRSTKLEDSAMYFCASREGTGNGYTFGSGTRLTVV.

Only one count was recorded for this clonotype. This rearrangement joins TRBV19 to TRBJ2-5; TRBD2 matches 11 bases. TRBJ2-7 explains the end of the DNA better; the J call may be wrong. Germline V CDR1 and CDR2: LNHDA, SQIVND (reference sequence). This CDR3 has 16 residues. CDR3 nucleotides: TGTGCCAGTAGTATAGCCGGGACTAGCGGAACCTACGAGCAGTACTTC. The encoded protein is CASSIAGTSGTYEQYF.

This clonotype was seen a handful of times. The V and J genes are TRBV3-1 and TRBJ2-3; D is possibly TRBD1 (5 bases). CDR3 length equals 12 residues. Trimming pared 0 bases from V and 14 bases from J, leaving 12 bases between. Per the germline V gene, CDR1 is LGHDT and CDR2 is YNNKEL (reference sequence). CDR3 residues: CASSQDRTPRYF. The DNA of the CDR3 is TGTGCCAGCAGCCAAGATCGGACACCCCGGTATTTT.

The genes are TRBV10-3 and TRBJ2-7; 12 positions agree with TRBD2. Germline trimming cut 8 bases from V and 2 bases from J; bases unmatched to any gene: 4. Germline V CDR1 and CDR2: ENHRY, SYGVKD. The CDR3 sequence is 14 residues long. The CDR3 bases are TGTGCCATCTTTCGGACTAGCGGGACCTACGAGCAGTACTTC. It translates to CAIFRTSGTYEQYF.

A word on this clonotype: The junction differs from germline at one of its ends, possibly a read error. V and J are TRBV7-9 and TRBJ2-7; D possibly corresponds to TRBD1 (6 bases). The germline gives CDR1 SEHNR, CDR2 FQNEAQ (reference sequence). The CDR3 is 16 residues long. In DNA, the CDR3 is TGTGCCAACAGCACTGAAACCGGGACACAGACCTACGAGCAATACTTC. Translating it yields CANSTETGTQTYEQYF. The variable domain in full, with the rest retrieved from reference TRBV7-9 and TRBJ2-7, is DTGVSQNPRHKITKRGQNVTFRCDPISEHNRLYWYRQTLGQGPEFLTYFQNEAQLEKSRLLSDRFSAERPKGSFSTLEIQRTEQGDSAMYLCANSTETGTQTYEQYFGPGTRLTVT.

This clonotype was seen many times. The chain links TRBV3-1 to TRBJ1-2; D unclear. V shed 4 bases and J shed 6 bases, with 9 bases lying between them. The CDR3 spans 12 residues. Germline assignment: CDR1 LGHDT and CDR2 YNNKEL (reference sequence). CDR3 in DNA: TGTGCCAGCAGCCTCGGAGGTCATGGCTACACCTTC. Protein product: CASSLGGHGYTF.

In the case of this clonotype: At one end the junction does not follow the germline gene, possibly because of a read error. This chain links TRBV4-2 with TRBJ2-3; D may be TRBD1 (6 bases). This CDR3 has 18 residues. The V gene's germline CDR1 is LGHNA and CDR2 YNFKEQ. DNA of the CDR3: TGTGTCAGCAGCCAAGAGGGGGAACCGGGACCTAGCACAGATACGCAGTATTTT. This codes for CVSSQEGEPGPSTDTQYF.

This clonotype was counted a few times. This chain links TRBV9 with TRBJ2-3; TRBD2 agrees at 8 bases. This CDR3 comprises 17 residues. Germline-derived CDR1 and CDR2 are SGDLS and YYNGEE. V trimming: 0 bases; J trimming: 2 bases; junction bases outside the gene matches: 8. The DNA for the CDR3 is TGTGCCAGCAGCGTAGATGGGGCTAGCGGGCACACAGATACGCAGTATTTT. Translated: CASSVDGASGHTDTQYF. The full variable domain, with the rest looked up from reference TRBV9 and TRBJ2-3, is DSGVTQTPKHLITATGQRVTLRCSPRSGDLSVYWYQQSLDQGLQFLIQYYNGEERAKGNILERFSAQQFPDLHSELNLSSLELGDSALYFCASSVDGASGHTDTQYFGPGTRLTVL.

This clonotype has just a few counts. The CDR3 nucleotides are TGTGCCACCAGCAGAGTAAGCCCCATGGAGGATGAGCAGTTCTTC. It is translated as CATSRVSPMEDEQFF. The V and J genes are TRBV15 and TRBJ2-1; tentatively, D is TRBD2 (5 bases). Germline V lookup: CDR1 LNHNV, CDR2 YYDKDF (reference sequence). Trimming removed 1 base from V and 8 bases from J, with 15 bases in between. CDR3 size: 15 residues.

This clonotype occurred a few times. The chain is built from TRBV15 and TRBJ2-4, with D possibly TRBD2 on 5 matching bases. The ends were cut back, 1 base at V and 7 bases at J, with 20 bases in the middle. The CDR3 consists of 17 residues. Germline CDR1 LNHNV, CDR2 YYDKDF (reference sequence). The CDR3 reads CATSRAVPQGRENIQYF. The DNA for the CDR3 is TGTGCCACCAGCAGAGCCGTCCCCCAAGGGAGAGAGAACATTCAGTACTTC.

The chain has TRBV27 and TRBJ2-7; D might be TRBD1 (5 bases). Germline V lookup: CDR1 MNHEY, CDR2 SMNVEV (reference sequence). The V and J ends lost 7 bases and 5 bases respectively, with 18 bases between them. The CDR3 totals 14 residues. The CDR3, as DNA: TGTGCCAGCAAGGTCTTGGAAAGGGGCCACGAGCAGTACTTC. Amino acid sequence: CASKVLERGHEQYF.

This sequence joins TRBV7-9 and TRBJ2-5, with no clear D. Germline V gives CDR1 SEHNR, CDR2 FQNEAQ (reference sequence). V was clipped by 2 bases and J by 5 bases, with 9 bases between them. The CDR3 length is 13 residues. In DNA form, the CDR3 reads TGTGCCAGCAGCTTAACTACGTTGGAGACCCAGTACTTC. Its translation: CASSLTTLETQYF.

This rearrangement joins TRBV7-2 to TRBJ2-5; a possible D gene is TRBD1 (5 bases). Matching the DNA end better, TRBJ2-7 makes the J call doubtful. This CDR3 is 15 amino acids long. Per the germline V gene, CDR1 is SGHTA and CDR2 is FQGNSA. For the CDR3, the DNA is TGTGCCAGCAGCTCCAGGCTGCCAGGGAAACCCGAGCAGTACTTC. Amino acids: CASSSRLPGKPEQYF.

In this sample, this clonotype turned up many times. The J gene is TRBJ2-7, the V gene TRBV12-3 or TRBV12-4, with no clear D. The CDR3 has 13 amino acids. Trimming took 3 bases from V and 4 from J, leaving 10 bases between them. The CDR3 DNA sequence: TGTGCCAGCAGTTTCGACGGTTTTTACGAGCAGTACTTC. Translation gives CASSFDGFYEQYF.

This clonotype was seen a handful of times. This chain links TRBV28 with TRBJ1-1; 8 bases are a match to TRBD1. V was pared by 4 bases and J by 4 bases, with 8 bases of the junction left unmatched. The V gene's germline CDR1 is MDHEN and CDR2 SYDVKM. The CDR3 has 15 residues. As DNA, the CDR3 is TGTGCCAGCAGTTATTGGACAGGGAGTGCCACTGAAGCTTTCTTT. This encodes CASSYWTGSATEAFF.

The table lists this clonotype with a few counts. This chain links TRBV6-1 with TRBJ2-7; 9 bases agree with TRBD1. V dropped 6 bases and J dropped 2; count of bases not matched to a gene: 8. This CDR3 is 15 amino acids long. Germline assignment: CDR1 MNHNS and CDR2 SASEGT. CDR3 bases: TGTGCCAGCAGAGCGACAGGGGGTTCAGCCTACGAGCAGTACTTC. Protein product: CASRATGGSAYEQYF.

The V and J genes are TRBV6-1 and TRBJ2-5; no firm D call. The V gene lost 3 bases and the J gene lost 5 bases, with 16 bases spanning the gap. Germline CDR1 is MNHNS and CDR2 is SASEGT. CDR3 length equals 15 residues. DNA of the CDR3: TGTGCCAGCAGTGATCCCCTCGTAGGGTGGGAGACCCAGTACTTC. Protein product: CASSDPLVGWETQYF.

The chain's CDR3 is CASSPLTASSYNEQFF. CDR3 DNA: TGTGCCAGCAGCCCGCTGACCGCTAGCTCCTACAATGAGCAGTTCTTC. The chain couples TRBV5-4 to TRBJ2-1; no reliable D call. Germline V CDR1 and CDR2: SGHNT, YYREEE (reference sequence). This CDR3 is 16 amino acids long. V lost 4 bases to trimming and J lost 0 bases, with 14 bases between them.

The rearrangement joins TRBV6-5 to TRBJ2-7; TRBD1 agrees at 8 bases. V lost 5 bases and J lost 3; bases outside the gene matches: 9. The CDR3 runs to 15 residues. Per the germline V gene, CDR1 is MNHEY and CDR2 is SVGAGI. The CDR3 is CASSPRTGSFYEQYF. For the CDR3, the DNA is TGTGCCAGCAGTCCGCGGACAGGGAGTTTCTACGAGCAGTACTTC.

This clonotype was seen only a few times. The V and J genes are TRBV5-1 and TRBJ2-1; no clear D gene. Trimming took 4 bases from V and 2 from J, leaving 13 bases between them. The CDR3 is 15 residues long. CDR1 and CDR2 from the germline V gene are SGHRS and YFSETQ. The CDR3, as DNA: TGCGCCAGCAGCCTTGCCCCAGAGCCCTACAATGAGCAGTTCTTC. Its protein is CASSLAPEPYNEQFF.

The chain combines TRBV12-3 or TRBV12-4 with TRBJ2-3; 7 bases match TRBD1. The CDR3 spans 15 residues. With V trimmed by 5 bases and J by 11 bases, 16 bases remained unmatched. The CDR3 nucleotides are TGTGCCAGCAGTGAGAGCAGGGGGAGCGCAGATGTGCAGTATTTT. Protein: CASSESRGSADVQYF.

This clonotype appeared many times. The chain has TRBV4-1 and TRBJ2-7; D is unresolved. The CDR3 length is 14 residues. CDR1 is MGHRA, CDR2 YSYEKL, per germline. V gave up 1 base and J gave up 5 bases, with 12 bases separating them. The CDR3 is CASSQGPGPNEQYF. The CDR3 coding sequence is TGCGCCAGCAGCCAAGGACCAGGCCCCAACGAGCAGTACTTC.

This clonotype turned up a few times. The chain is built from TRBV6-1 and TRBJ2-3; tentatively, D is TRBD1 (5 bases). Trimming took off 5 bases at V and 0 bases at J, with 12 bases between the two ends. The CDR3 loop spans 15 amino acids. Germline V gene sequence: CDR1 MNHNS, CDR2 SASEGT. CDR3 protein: CASSPRQTSTDTQYF. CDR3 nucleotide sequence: TGTGCCAGCAGTCCGCGACAGACTAGCACAGATACGCAGTATTTT.

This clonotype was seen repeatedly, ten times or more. The CDR3 here is CASSQDEASTDTQYF. CDR3 bases: TGCGCCAGCAGCCAAGACGAGGCTAGCACAGATACGCAGTATTTT. This rearrangement joins TRBV4-1 to TRBJ2-3, with unresolved D. Germline values: CDR1 MGHRA, CDR2 YSYEKL. The V end lost 0 bases, the J end lost 0 bases, and 7 bases lay between the germline ends. The CDR3 contains 15 residues.

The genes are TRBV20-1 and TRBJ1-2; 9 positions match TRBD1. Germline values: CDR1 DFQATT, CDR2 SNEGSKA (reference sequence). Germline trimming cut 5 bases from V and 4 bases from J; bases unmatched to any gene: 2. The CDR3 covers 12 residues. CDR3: CSAEQGAYGYTF. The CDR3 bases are TGCAGTGCTGAACAGGGGGCCTATGGCTACACCTTC.